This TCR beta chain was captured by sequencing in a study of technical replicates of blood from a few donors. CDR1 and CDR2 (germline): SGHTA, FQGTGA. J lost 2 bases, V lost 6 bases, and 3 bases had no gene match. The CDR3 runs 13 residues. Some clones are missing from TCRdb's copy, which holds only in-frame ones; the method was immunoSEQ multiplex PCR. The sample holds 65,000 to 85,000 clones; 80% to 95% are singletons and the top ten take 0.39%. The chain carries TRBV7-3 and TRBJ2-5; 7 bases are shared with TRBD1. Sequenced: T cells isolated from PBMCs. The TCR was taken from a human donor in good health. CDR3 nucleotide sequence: TGTGCCAGCAGTCGACAGGGTCAAGAGACCCAGTACTTC. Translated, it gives CASSRQGQETQYF.